This T cell receptor (beta chain) was observed in a study of sequential checkpoint blockade in melanoma (dated by TCRdb to between 2018 and 2021). At the level of the whole study: Using 1:1 randomization, the trial assigned patients either to first-line nivolumab followed by ipilimumab (arm A) or to ipilimumab followed by nivolumab (arm B). Both trial sequences were followed by maintenance nivolumab. DNA from about a hundred pretreatment melanoma tumor samples was subjected to TCRbeta immunosequencing. Twenty-two patients had matched tumor biopsies taken before treatment and at week 13, after single-agent nivolumab (arm A) or ipilimumab (arm B). The same lesion was the source of around 80% of the matched pre- and post-treatment tumor biopsy pairs. The investigation overall reported the following: Among patients in arm A, the nivolumab-first arm, pretreatment tumor TIL clonality was associated with response (P = .04). Small sample sizes and reduced statistical power limited the within-arm analyses of tumor T-cell fraction. Clinical benefit was about 30 times more likely to be achieved by patients whose tumor T-cell fraction and clonality increased by week 13. Validation of the response-prediction model combining TCR metrics and mutation burden is needed in larger, independent patient cohorts. PD-L1 staining and CD8+ T-cell counts correlated with tumor T-cell fraction and clonality, whereas mutational load did not.

This clone has just a few counts. Its antigen remains unidentified. Base qualities were left out, and no much larger clone turns up one base away. According to the study, the label for this sample's treatment or condition signals: randomized to nivolumab then ipilimumab (arm A) or the reverse (arm B). None of the trial patients had been given prior DNA-damaging chemotherapy. CheckMate 064, a randomized, open-label phase II trial of sequential checkpoint blockade, was the source of the samples, all of which came from patients with melanoma. Genomic DNA from formalin-fixed paraffin-embedded (FFPE) tissue samples served as the input for tumor TCR sequencing. TCRbeta CDR3 regions were immunosequenced from genomic DNA with the immunoSEQ Assay. Prior to high-throughput sequencing, genomic DNA was amplified by bias-controlled multiplex PCR. Per the authors' processing: To quantify the absolute abundance of each unique TCRbeta CDR3 region, the sequences were collapsed and filtered. Clonality, defined as 1 minus Pielou's evenness, was calculated using only productive rearrangements. Tumor T-cell fraction was calculated by normalizing TCRbeta template counts to usable DNA, which was estimated from several housekeeping genes. Clones with significantly greater frequencies in on-treatment versus baseline samples were identified using a previously published method. Imported from immuneACCESS, the table was reduced by TCRdb to in-frame sequences with V and J called. These copies leave out some clones; in studies compared against another copy, an unresolved V gene accounts for under half, and the cause of the remainder is not known. V, J and clone size are taken as reported in that table, and D and trimming were inferred from the DNA itself. The sample data list a few thousand clones, and approximately 24% of these were observed just once. The ten largest clones take up more than 25% of the sample.

CDR1 and CDR2, per the germline V gene, are MNHGY and SAAAGT. V drops 5 bases and J drops 3 bases, leaving 13 bases in between. The CDR3 sequence holds 15 residues, the cysteine and phenylalanine included. The DNA shown is the 45-base CDR3, in frame from base 1. The starting material was tumor tissue (inferred from file names), obtained from a patient given nivolumab and ipilimumab in sequence. The receptor comes from a human donor with melanoma. The rearranged chain carries TRBV6-8 and TRBJ2-2; matching of 6 bases hints at TRBD1 as the D gene. The CDR3 here reads CASSDRTAYTGELFF. The DNA reads as follows: TGTGCCAGCAGTGACAGGACCGCGTACACCGGGGAGCTGTTTTTT.